This T cell receptor (beta chain) is drawn from a study of blood T cells in healthy people across ages. Study results and limitations: Long-lived donors carried more naive CD4+ cells and greater diversity than aged donors. Estimated diversity, derived from one million T cells, was regarded as an underestimate.

With regard to this clonotype: Its antigen is unidentified.

The second PCR ran about 6 to 12 cycles with a sample-barcoded 5' primer and J-beta primers. TCRdb processed the 5' RACE reads anew with MiXCR; each CDR3 protein has one entry. The sample includes roughly 560,000 distinct CDR3 sequences, 24% seen only once; the top ten take approximately 8.7%. CDR1 is KGHSH, CDR2 LQKENI, per germline. The CDR3 consists of 17 residues. Trimming took 6 bases from V and 4 from J, leaving 24 bases between them. The sample was also reused in another study, on T cells of mothers and their children. That source reports: Normalized overlap was always slightly, never significantly, higher in related than unrelated mother-child pairs.

The V call is TRBV18, the J call TRBJ1-2, with D hard to call. Sequencing was carried out using blood. This receptor was obtained from a boy between 10 and 17 years old in good health. The CDR3 spells CASSPSKVGEIAYGYTF. The DNA of the CDR3 is TGTGCCAGCTCCCCCTCTAAGGTGGGAGAAATAGCCTATGGCTACACCTTC. Supplemented by reference TRBV18 and TRBJ1-2, the full variable domain reads NAGVMQNPRHLVRRRGQEARLRCSPMKGHSHVYWYRQLPEEGLKFMVYLQKENIIDESGMPKERFSAEFPKEGPSILRIQQVVRGDSAAYFCASSPSKVGEIAYGYTFGSGTRLTVV.